The 10 T cell receptor beta chains below come from one sample, sequenced in a study of blood T cell repertoires in COVID-19. The data were produced by immunoSEQ multiplex PCR, yet TCRdb's version contains in-frame clones alone and is incomplete. The repertoire holds about 440,000 clones, with about nine tenths as singletons. The material sequenced was PBMCs or T cells enriched from blood (not recorded which). The receptors originated from a young man who had recovered from COVID-19.

The sample holds one count of this clone. CDR3 nucleotides: TGTGCCAGCAGCCGCGCCTCAGGTGGTGGAAACACCATATATTTT. It translates to CASSRASGGGNTIYF. The chain is built from TRBV3-1 (or the pseudogene TRBV3-2) and TRBJ1-3, with D hard to call. The CDR3 contains 15 residues. The V gene's germline CDR1 is LGHDT and CDR2 YNNKEL (reference sequence). V lost 4 bases to trimming and J lost 3 bases, with 13 bases between them.

This clone was seen a few times. This rearrangement joins TRBV6-5 to TRBJ2-3; 11 nucleotides line up with TRBD2. After removal of 6 bases from V and 0 bases from J, the junction contained 2 bases not matched to a gene. Germline V gene data show CDR1 as MNHEY and CDR2 as SVGAGI. This CDR3 has 15 residues. The CDR3 sequence is CASSLAGGSTDTQYF. The CDR3 nucleotides are TGTGCCAGCAGCTTAGCGGGGGGGAGCACAGATACGCAGTATTTT.

This chain joins TRBV7-8 and TRBJ1-5, with 8 nucleotides matching TRBD1. With V trimmed by 2 bases and J by 2 bases, 17 bases remained unmatched. The CDR3 has 20 residues. Germline CDR1 and CDR2: SGHVS and FQNEAQ. The CDR3 nucleotides are TGTGCCAGCAGCTTAACTCGAATGGGCAGGGGGCGGTCGGGCAATCAGCCCCAGCATTTT. This gives the protein CASSLTRMGRGRSGNQPQHF.

This clone showed up just a few times. The chain uses TRBV6-4 and TRBJ2-7; no clear D. This CDR3 has 14 amino acids. Trimming removed 0 bases from V and 5 bases from J, with 11 bases in between. CDR1 is MRHNA and CDR2 is SNTAGT in the germline V gene. The CDR3 DNA reads as TGTGCCAGCAGTGACTCGTTGAAGTCGGACGAGCAGTACTTC. Its protein is CASSDSLKSDEQYF.

The V gene is TRBV10-3, the J gene TRBJ2-7, with a tentative D call TRBD1 (6 bases). The germline CDR1 and CDR2 sequences are ENHRY and SYGVKD. CDR3 size: 13 residues. Trimming pared 9 bases from V and 0 bases from J, leaving 12 bases between. As DNA, the CDR3 is TGTGCCATGTCACAGGGTTCCTCCTACGAGCAGTACTTC. Translation: CAMSQGSSYEQYF.

This clone was observed once. The chain is built from TRBV7-9 and TRBJ1-2; TRBD1 matches 8 bases. The germline V gene encodes CDR1 SEHNR and CDR2 FQNEAQ (reference sequence). CDR3 length: 16 amino acids. After removal of 1 base from V and 4 bases from J, the junction contained 8 bases not matched to a gene. DNA of the CDR3: TGTGCCAGCAGCTTAGATGGGGGACAGGCCTTCTATGGCTACACCTTC. Protein: CASSLDGGQAFYGYTF.

This sequence joins TRBV18 and TRBJ2-1, with 12 bases that match TRBD2. J gave up 8 bases and V 6 bases, and 5 bases lay outside the gene matches. Looked up from germline, CDR1 is KGHSH and CDR2 is LQKENI. This CDR3 is 14 amino acids long. In nucleotides, the CDR3 is TGTGCCAGCTCTCGGACTAGCGGGATGGATGAGCAGTTCTTC. Its translation: CASSRTSGMDEQFF. Based on the CDR3 plus reference TRBV18 and TRBJ2-1, the full variable domain is NAGVMQNPRHLVRRRGQEARLRCSPMKGHSHVYWYRQLPEEGLKFMVYLQKENIIDESGMPKERFSAEFPKEGPSILRIQQVVRGDSAAYFCASSRTSGMDEQFFGPGTRLTVL.

The chain employs TRBV10-1 and TRBJ2-1; TRBD2 matches 10 bases. The CDR3 extends over 16 amino acids. V shed 6 bases, J shed 7 bases, and the junction held 12 bases outside the gene matches. Germline V gene sequence: CDR1 WNHNN, CDR2 SYGVQD (reference sequence). CDR3 nucleotides: TGCGCCAGCAGCCTTGGGGGGACTAGCGCTGGAAATGAGCAGTTCTTC. Amino acid sequence: CASSLGGTSAGNEQFF.

The chain is built from TRBV11-2 and TRBJ2-1; 11 nucleotides agree with TRBD2. V lost 5 bases and J lost 5; bases outside the gene matches: 8. Germline CDR1 SGHAT, CDR2 FQNNGV. The CDR3 covers 16 residues. The chain's CDR3 is CASSEGLAVVNNEQFF. The DNA of the CDR3 is TGTGCCAGCAGCGAGGGACTAGCGGTTGTGAACAATGAGCAGTTCTTC.

The CDR3 sequence: CASSMEGPGTTSSGELFF. The CDR3, as DNA: TGTGCCAGTAGTATGGAAGGCCCAGGGACAACAAGCTCCGGGGAGCTGTTTTTT. The V call is TRBV19, the J call TRBJ2-2; a possible D gene is TRBD1 (6 bases). The germline V and J ends were trimmed by 3 bases and 6 bases, with 23 bases remaining between them. CDR1 LNHDA and CDR2 SQIVND come from the germline V gene (reference sequence). The CDR3 is 18 residues long.